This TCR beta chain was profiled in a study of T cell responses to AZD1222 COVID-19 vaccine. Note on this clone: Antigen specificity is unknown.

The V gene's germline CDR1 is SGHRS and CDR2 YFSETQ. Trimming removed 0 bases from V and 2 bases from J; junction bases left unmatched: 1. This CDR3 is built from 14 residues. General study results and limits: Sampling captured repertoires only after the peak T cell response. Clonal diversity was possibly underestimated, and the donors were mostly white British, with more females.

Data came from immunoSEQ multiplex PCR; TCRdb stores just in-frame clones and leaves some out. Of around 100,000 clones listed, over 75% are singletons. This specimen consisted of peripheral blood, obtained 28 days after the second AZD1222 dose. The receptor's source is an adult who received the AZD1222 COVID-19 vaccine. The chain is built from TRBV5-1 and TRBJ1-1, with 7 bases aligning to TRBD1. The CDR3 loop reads CASSLDRGNTEAFF. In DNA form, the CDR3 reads TGCGCCAGCAGCTTGGACAGGGGTAACACTGAAGCTTTCTTT.